This entry concerns a single T cell receptor beta chain. In the study's own analysis: Amplification of reference gene primers provided the estimated nucleated cell counts. This table comes from immunoSEQ multiplex PCR, and its TCRdb copy is limited to in-frame clones, with some not included. V, J and clone size reflect that table, while D and trimming were determined from the DNA. The data hold fewer than 85,000 clones, with 65% to 85% observed a single time. This specimen comes from a study of blood T cell repertoires in COVID-19. Study-wide context: The samples span acute and convalescent COVID-19 from the United States, Italy and Spain. In each case, the material was cDNA or gDNA derived from T cells, B-cell-depleted T cells, or PBMCs.

Trimming left V 6 bases short and J 5 bases short, with 17 bases between. The CDR3 totals 14 residues. The germline V gene has CDR1 MNHEY and CDR2 SMNVEV (reference sequence). The specimen was peripheral blood. The TCR sequence derives from a human donor in a cohort sampled during active COVID-19. V usage is TRBV27 and J usage is TRBJ2-7; D perhaps matches TRBD2 (6 bases). The CDR3 DNA is TGTGCCAGCAGCACACGACTAGACCACCACGAGCAGTACTTC. Encoded protein: CASSTRLDHHEQYF.